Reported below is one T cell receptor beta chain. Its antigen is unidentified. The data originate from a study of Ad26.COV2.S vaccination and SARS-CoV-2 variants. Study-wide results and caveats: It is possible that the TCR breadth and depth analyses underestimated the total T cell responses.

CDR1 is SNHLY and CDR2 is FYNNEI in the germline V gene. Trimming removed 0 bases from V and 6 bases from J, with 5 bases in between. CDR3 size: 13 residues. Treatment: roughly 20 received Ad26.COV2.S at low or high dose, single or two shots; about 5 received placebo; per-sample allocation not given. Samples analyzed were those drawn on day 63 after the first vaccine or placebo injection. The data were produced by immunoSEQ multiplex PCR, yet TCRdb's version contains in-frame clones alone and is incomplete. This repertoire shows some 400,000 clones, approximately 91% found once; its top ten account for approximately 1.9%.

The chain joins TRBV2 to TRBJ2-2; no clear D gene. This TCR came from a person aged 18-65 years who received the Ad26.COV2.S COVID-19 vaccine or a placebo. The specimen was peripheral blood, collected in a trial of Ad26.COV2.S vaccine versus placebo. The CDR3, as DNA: TGTGCCAGCAGTGAAGCAGGTGCCGGGGAGCTGTTTTTT. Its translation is CASSEAGAGELFF. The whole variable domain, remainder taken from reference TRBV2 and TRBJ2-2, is EPEVTQTPSHQVTQMGQEVILRCVPISNHLYFYWYRQILGQKVEFLVSFYNNEISEKSEIFDDQFSVERPDGSNFTLKIRSTKLEDSAMYFCASSEAGAGELFFGEGSRLTVL.